This T cell receptor beta chain was recorded in a study of T-cell reconstitution after alpha-beta-depleted transplantation in children. Unique molecular identifiers were incorporated when the TCRbeta library was constructed. TCRdb processed the PCR reads anew with MiXCR; each CDR3 protein has one entry. The data contain 500,000 to 600,000 distinct CDR3 sequences, approximately 20% of them singletons. Germline CDR1 is ENHRY and CDR2 is SYGVKD. CDR3 length equals 15 residues. The ends were cut back, 3 bases at V and 3 bases at J, with 12 bases in the middle. The specimen was PBMCs from the stem cell graft donor, collected from the stem cell graft. The chain joins TRBV10-3 to TRBJ2-1; D is perhaps TRBD2 (6 bases). The receptor comes from a human donor who donated a stem cell graft to a child with acute lymphoblastic leukemia. CDR3 residues: CAISEKERVYNEQFF. The CDR3 DNA reads TGTGCCATCAGTGAAAAGGAGCGGGTCTACAATGAGCAGTTCTTC.